This section outlines one T cell receptor (beta chain) sequence together with its context. Its antigen is not yet known. The input lacks base qualities; no much larger clone sits a single base away. Reading from cysteine to phenylalanine, the CDR3 counts 15 amino acids. Of the read, only the CDR3 DNA is kept; its 45 bases are in frame from base 1. V trim: 7 bases; J trim: 5 bases; unmatched bases: 11. This sample is part of a study of T cells in Graves' hyperthyroidism and ophthalmopathy (dated by TCRdb to between 2019 and 2020). Regarding the research as a whole: Peripheral blood was sampled at the time of initial diagnosis, prior to any treatment. To identify TCR V-J signatures that set the groups apart, the researchers used a discovery cohort of about a hundred patients, made up of 40 to 45 with Graves' ophthalmopathy and about 55 with stable Graves' hyperthyroidism. In six Graves' hyperthyroidism patients, the study also compared T-cell repertoires from thyroid tissue with T-cell repertoires from blood. The approximately 98 discovery patients were randomly divided into training and test sets at a 7:3 ratio. After sampling, hyperthyroidism patients received methimazole starting at 30 mg daily, and ophthalmopathy patients received high-dose intravenous methylprednisolone. Prospective prediction of ophthalmopathy was tested in an independent validation cohort consisting of 18 hyperthyroidism patients and approximately 16 patients who later progressed to ophthalmopathy. TCR Vbeta CDR3 sequencing of around 130 peripheral blood samples (about 45 ophthalmopathy, 75 or so hyperthyroidism and around 17 progressor patients) is reported in the paper.

Results and caveats for the whole study, not just this receptor: In cross-validation, a model built on a 13 V-J signature told ophthalmopathy apart from stable hyperthyroidism with less than 90% sensitivity and roughly 82% specificity, and in testing the same model reached 80%/75%. Sample size was not statistically predetermined, and blinding of investigators to group allocation was not performed. Blood samples also contained most of the expanded thyroid clonotypes (frequency above 0.001), which suggests that blood repertoires may reflect thyroid immune responses. In validation, the model predicted progression to ophthalmopathy with 55% to 71% sensitivity and 72% to 85% specificity, a median of 6.5 months before onset.

TCR beta CDR3 regions were amplified from RNA transcripts. For the first round of RT-PCR on the TCR CDR3, the HTBI primer set was used together with the Qiagen OneStep RT-PCR kit. The libraries were constructed in a second round of multiplex PCR and then size-selected and purified. The libraries were sequenced on an Illumina HiSeq2000 using paired-end 100 bp reads. The paper's processing steps were these. Raw data were processed with SOAPnuke, discarding reads with adapters, uncalled bases, mean Phred below 15, or no exact constant-primer or identifier match. High-quality paired reads were merged with COPE v1.2.5, and unique nucleotide sequences were defined as clonotypes. Clonotypes were aligned to IMGT TRBV, TRBD and TRBJ reference segments using MiTCR v1.1. The analysis was restricted to V-J combinations with a frequency above 0.0001, which together covered just over 99% of the repertoires. A TCS score was defined as the ratio between F50 (clonal expansion) and ExV (chaos), using BLOSUM62-based TCRdist between CDR3 peptides within each V-J. Welch's t-statistics and random forest reduced roughly 540 V-J features to about 12, which were used in a naive Bayes classifier (R e1071). TCRdb reprocessing: public reads trimmed at Q25 with fastp, clones called with MiXCR, in-frame beta chains kept. Rows with one shared CDR3 protein collapse into an entry with the most common genes and DNA. The V and J calls were not made by the authors but by TCRdb's processing. The sample table holds a few hundred thousand distinct CDR3 sequences, of which over 15% were seen once. Clones ranked in the top ten supply 3.7% of the sample.

Stable Graves' hyperthyroidism was defined as no progression to ophthalmopathy during 18 months of follow-up. The hyperthyroidism patients were between 18 and 65 years old and newly diagnosed, with a disease duration of less than 2 months. Patients with uncontrolled infections, other autoimmune diseases, pregnancy or lactation were excluded. Diagnoses relied on clinical symptoms, serum thyroxine and TRAb, thyroid ultrasound and orbital computed tomography. Ficoll-Paque density gradient centrifugation was used to isolate PBMCs from 8.5 to 10 ml of fresh peripheral blood. Total RNA was extracted using Trizol reagent, and RNA quality was assessed on an Agilent 2100 Bioanalyzer.

This clonotype was sampled from a woman younger than 35 with Graves' hyperthyroidism. The chain couples TRBV12-3 or TRBV12-4 to TRBJ2-5, and 9 junctional nucleotides match TRBD2. Sample: blood. The DNA sequence reads TGTGCCAGCAAAACGGCTAGCGGGGCCGGGGAGACCCAGTACTTC. This gives the protein CASKTASGAGETQYF.